Listed below are T cell receptor beta chains from one sample, sequenced in a study of early T cells in non-severe SARS-CoV-2 infection. TCRdb re-analysed the 5' RACE reads in MiXCR, keeping a single row per CDR3 protein. The data contain tens of thousands of distinct CDR3 sequences, over 9.5% of them seen just once; the ten biggest clones take up 3.5% to 5%. The sample was whole blood, taken at baseline. These receptors originate from an adult who was a healthcare worker with PCR-confirmed SARS-CoV-2 infection or an uninfected control (not recorded which). CDR3s include the opening cysteine and the closing phenylalanine or tryptophan. A D gene is named only where the DNA matches it firmly. Expanded clones get a size class; other rows say once, few or many, or leave the size out.

v_gene	d_gene	abundance	j_gene	CDR3nt	CDR3aa
TRBV5-1	NA	few	TRBJ2-5	TGCGCCAGCAGCTTGGAAGTACAAGAGACCCAGTACTTC	CASSLEVQETQYF
TRBV6-5	NA	NA	TRBJ2-3	TGTGCCAGCAGTTCGCCCGGGACTACAGATACGCAGTATTTT	CASSSPGTTDTQYF
TRBV21-1	NA	NA	TRBJ1-1	TGTGCCAGCAGCAAAGTATCGGCTGAAGCTTTCTTT	CASSKVSAEAFF
TRBV10-3	TRBD1	many	TRBJ2-7	TGTGCCACCGGGACAGCCGGTCAGGACGAGCAGTACTTC	CATGTAGQDEQYF
TRBV7-8	NA	few	TRBJ1-1	TGTGCCAGCAGCTTCGGGAATGCTGAAGCTTTCTTT	CASSFGNAEAFF
TRBV10-3	NA	few	TRBJ2-5	TGTGCCATCAGTCCGTCCTTACTCCAAGAGACCCAGTACTTC	CAISPSLLQETQYF
TRBV10-2	NA	few	TRBJ2-2	TGCGCCAGCAGTGAGCCCTTTACGCTTCTGAGACCCGGGGAGCTGTTTTTT	CASSEPFTLLRPGELFF
TRBV7-9	NA	NA	TRBJ2-3	TGTGCCAGCAGCCAGATCGGGGATACGCAGTATTTT	CASSQIGDTQYF
TRBV4-1	NA	few	TRBJ1-2	TGCGCCAGCAGCCGTTCAGGCCTAGGACTATCCAACTATGGCTACACCTTC	CASSRSGLGLSNYGYTF
TRBV9	NA	once	TRBJ2-5	TGTGCCTGCAGCGCCCCGGGACTCCCAGAGACCCAGTACTTC	CACSAPGLPETQYF
TRBV10-3	NA	few	TRBJ1-2	TGTGCCATCAGTGACCCAGGGGAGAACTATGGCTACACCTTC	CAISDPGENYGYTF
TRBV5-4	NA	many	TRBJ1-6	TGTGCCAGCAGCGACAGCAGTAATTCACCCCTCCACTTT	CASSDSSNSPLHF
TRBV6-1	NA	many	TRBJ2-2	TGTGCCAGCAGAACCGCTCGGAGGACCGGGGAGCTGTTTTTT	CASRTARRTGELFF
TRBV7-9	TRBD1	NA	TRBJ1-1	TGTGCCAGCAGCCCAGGAGACAGGGCGAACACTGAAGCTTTCTTT	CASSPGDRANTEAFF
TRBV3-1	NA	few	TRBJ2-2	TGTGCCAGCAGCCAAGTTTTTGGCGGAAACACCGGGGAGCTGTTTTTT	CASSQVFGGNTGELFF
TRBV28	TRBD1	few	TRBJ1-5	TGTGCCAGCAGTCGGACCGGGACAGTGAGCAATCAGCCCCAGCATTTT	CASSRTGTVSNQPQHF
TRBV6-5	NA	NA	TRBJ2-7	TGTGCCAGCAGTTACTCGTCAGGGCTCCCCTCCTACGAGCAGTACTTC	CASSYSSGLPSYEQYF
TRBV11-2	NA	few	TRBJ2-1	TGTGCCAGCAGCCGAGGGGGGGGCGTTCACAATGAGCAGTTCTTC	CASSRGGGVHNEQFF
TRBV12-3/TRBV12-4	NA	few	TRBJ1-5	TGTGCCAGCAGTTTTAGCATACAGCCCCAGCATTTT	CASSFSIQPQHF
TRBV24-1	NA	many	TRBJ1-5	TGTGCCACAAGTTCGGAGGGAGACAATCAGCCCCAGCATTTT	CATSSEGDNQPQHF
TRBV10-3	NA	many	TRBJ2-1	TGTGCCATCAGTGAGTCTGCGAGAGGCTCCTACAATGAGCAGTTCTTC	CAISESARGSYNEQFF
TRBV6-6	NA	few	TRBJ1-6	TGTGCCAGCAGTTACTCGTCTTCTAATTCACCCCTCCACTTT	CASSYSSSNSPLHF
TRBV11-2	NA	NA	TRBJ2-2	TGTGCCAGCAGCCGGGCAGGACGGAGGGATTCCGGGGAGCTGTTTTTT	CASSRAGRRDSGELFF
TRBV3-1	TRBD1	many	TRBJ2-7	TGTGCCAGCAGCCCAACAGGGGGGCATTTATACGAGCAGTACTTC	CASSPTGGHLYEQYF
TRBV9	NA	many	TRBJ2-1	TGTGCCAGCAGCGCCCAGGGGGGCTCCTACAATGAGCAGTTCTTC	CASSAQGGSYNEQFF
TRBV11-3	TRBD2	many	TRBJ2-5	TGTGCCAGCAGCTTATTCCCACTAGCGGGAGATCAAGAGACCCAGTACTTC	CASSLFPLAGDQETQYF
TRBV6-2/TRBV6-3	TRBD2	few	TRBJ2-3	TGTGCCAGCAGTTACTCGATGGGACTAGACTTCGATACGCAGTATTTT	CASSYSMGLDFDTQYF
TRBV12-5	NA	NA	TRBJ2-3	TGTGCTAGTGGTTACAGGTCAGATACGCAGTATTTT	CASGYRSDTQYF
TRBV12-3/TRBV12-4	TRBD1	NA	TRBJ2-2	TGTGCCAGCAGTCTTTCACAGGGGGCCGCCGGGGAGCTGTTTTTT	CASSLSQGAAGELFF
TRBV19	TRBD1	many	TRBJ2-7	TGTGCCAGTAGTTCCCCCGGAGGGACAGGCCCTTCCTACGAGCAGTACTTC	CASSSPGGTGPSYEQYF
TRBV20-1	NA	few	TRBJ2-7	TGCAGTGCGTACTCGACTAGCAGGGGCCCCTACGAGCAGTACTTC	CSAYSTSRGPYEQYF
TRBV30	NA	NA	TRBJ2-3	TGTGCCGCGACGAGGTCGTCGAGAGATACGCAGTATTTT	CAATRSSRDTQYF
TRBV7-7	NA	NA	TRBJ2-1	TGTGCTAGCAGCCTAGACTCTTTCAATGAGCAGTTCTTC	CASSLDSFNEQFF
TRBV5-8	TRBD1	many	TRBJ2-1	TGTGCCAGCAGCTTACAGGGGTCCTACAATGAGCAGTTCTTC	CASSLQGSYNEQFF
TRBV6-1	NA	few	TRBJ1-1	TGTGCCAGCAATTCACCCGGACCGGGGGAAGCTTTCTTT	CASNSPGPGEAFF
TRBV7-6	NA	many	TRBJ1-6	TGTGCCAGCAGCTTAGTTGACGATTCACCCCTCCACTTT	CASSLVDDSPLHF
TRBV5-1	NA	NA	TRBJ2-7	TGCGCCAGCAGCCCAAAGAGCGGTACAGCCTCCTACGAGCAGTACTTC	CASSPKSGTASYEQYF
TRBV28	NA	few	TRBJ2-7	TGTGCCAGCACCAGGGGGGGTACTCCCTCCTACGAGCAGTACTTC	CASTRGGTPSYEQYF
TRBV7-3	TRBD2	NA	TRBJ2-2	TGTGCCAGCAGCCCCTCCGCGGGGGGAGGCGGGGAGCTGTTTTTT	CASSPSAGGGGELFF
TRBV7-6	NA	NA	TRBJ2-2	TGTGCCAGCAGCTCCATCCCCAACGGGGGGAACACCGGGGAGCTGTTTTTT	CASSSIPNGGNTGELFF
TRBV15	NA	NA	TRBJ2-2	TGTGCCACCAGCAGAGAGATCGGCACCGGGGAGCTGTTTTTT	CATSREIGTGELFF
TRBV5-1	NA	few	TRBJ2-3	TGCGCCAGCAGCTTGGCGGCGACGATGGGGTTAACAGATACGCAGTATTTT	CASSLAATMGLTDTQYF
TRBV10-3	TRBD2	many	TRBJ2-1	TGTGCCATCAGTGGAAAGTCGGTAGCGGGAGGGGGCAATGAGCAGTTCTTC	CAISGKSVAGGGNEQFF
TRBV29-1	TRBD2	many	TRBJ2-1	TGCAGCGTGTGGAAGGCGGGAGGGCCCGCTGAGCAGTTCTTC	CSVWKAGGPAEQFF
TRBV18	TRBD2	many	TRBJ2-3	TGTGCCAGCTCACCTAGCGGGGGCTTCACAGATACGCAGTATTTT	CASSPSGGFTDTQYF
TRBV6-5	TRBD2	many	TRBJ2-7	TGTGCCAGCAGTCCCAAGCTAGCGGGAGGCCCCGTCTACGAGCAGTACTTC	CASSPKLAGGPVYEQYF
TRBV7-9	NA	few	TRBJ1-5	TGTGCCAGCAGCTATGAGGGCAATCAGCCCCAGCATTTT	CASSYEGNQPQHF